These T cell receptor beta chains were read from a single sample in a study of cytomegalovirus exposure and HLA in healthy donors. Measured with immunoSEQ multiplex PCR; TCRdb has only the in-frame clones, and not every one. Of 150,000 to 200,000 clones detected, around 75% appear once; the ten largest clones hold about 4.3%. Source material: PBMCs. These receptors came from a young man in good health and CMV-seropositive. Both conserved end residues are part of each CDR3. The D gene is left open where the match is weak. Expanded clones get a size class; other rows say once, few or many, or leave the size out.

TRBV7-7	15	NA	TRBJ2-3	TRBD1	TGTGCTAGCAGCCCCGGACAGGGAAGTCAAGATACGCAGTATTTT	CASSPGQGSQDTQYF
TRBV7-8	16	few	TRBJ1-1	NA	TGTGCCAGCAGTTTCGCCTTACGCGACAGGAACACTGAAGCTTTCTTT	CASSFALRDRNTEAFF
TRBV19	15	NA	TRBJ1-2	TRBD1	TGTGCCAGTAGTACCTCGGGACAGGGGGCATATGGCTACACCTTC	CASSTSGQGAYGYTF
TRBV6-6	14	few	TRBJ1-2	NA	TGTGCCAGCAGTTACTCGGGACAAGCCGTTCGCTACACCTTC	CASSYSGQAVRYTF
TRBV4-2	16	NA	TRBJ2-1	TRBD2	TGTGCCAGCAGCTCACTGGGACTAGCGGGGGGCAATGAGCAGTTCTTC	CASSSLGLAGGNEQFF
TRBV5-4	15	few	TRBJ1-5	NA	TGTGCCAGCAGCCTGGGAGGGAATAGCAATCAGCCCCAGCATTTT	CASSLGGNSNQPQHF
TRBV5-5	15	NA	TRBJ1-5	NA	TGTGCCAGCAGCTTAGGACAGTCCTTTAATCAGCCCCAGCATTTT	CASSLGQSFNQPQHF
TRBV6-5	14	NA	TRBJ1-5	TRBD1	TGTGCCAGCAGTCCGACAGGGGGACATCAGCCCCAGCATTTT	CASSPTGGHQPQHF
TRBV5-5	16	NA	TRBJ2-3	NA	TGTGCCAGCAGCTTGGGGGCTTCAGACATCACAGATACGCAGTATTTT	CASSLGASDITDTQYF
TRBV7-9	17	NA	TRBJ2-1	TRBD2	TGTGCCAGCAGCTTAGCGCGGGCTAGCGGGCGCTACAATGAGCAGTTCTTC	CASSLARASGRYNEQFF
TRBV2	14	NA	TRBJ1-1	TRBD1	TGTGCCAGCAGACCGACAGGGGAGGTTACTGAAGCTTTCTTT	CASRPTGEVTEAFF
TRBV5-6	15	NA	TRBJ1-1	NA	TGTGCCAGCAGCTTGTTCGAGGGGGGGATCACTGAAGCTTTCTTT	CASSLFEGGITEAFF
TRBV7-8	16	few	TRBJ2-1	TRBD2	TGTGCCAGCAGCCCCGGGACTAGCGGGACATTCAATGAGCAGTTCTTC	CASSPGTSGTFNEQFF
TRBV29-1	13	NA	TRBJ1-3	NA	TGCAGCGTTCTAACAGGGAATGGAAACACCATATATTTT	CSVLTGNGNTIYF
TRBV11-3	13	NA	TRBJ1-3	NA	TGTGCCAGCAGCTACAAATCTGGAAACACCATATATTTT	CASSYKSGNTIYF
TRBV30	14	NA	TRBJ2-2	NA	TGTGCCTGGCCCGGACAATTGAACACCGGGGAGCTGTTTTTT	CAWPGQLNTGELFF
TRBV13	14	NA	TRBJ2-5	TRBD2	TGTGCCAGCAGCTTAGCTAGCGGGAGAGAGACCCAGTACTTC	CASSLASGRETQYF
TRBV5-1	13	NA	TRBJ1-2	NA	TGCGCCAGCAGCTTGGGACGGGACTATGGCTACACCTTC	CASSLGRDYGYTF
TRBV29-1	13	NA	TRBJ1-1	NA	TGCAGCGCCACCCATGCGCAGAACACTGAAGCTTTCTTT	CSATHAQNTEAFF
TRBV15	16	NA	TRBJ2-1	NA	TGTGCCACCAGCAGCCTTCCCCTGGCAGGGGGGTATGAGCAGTTCTTC	CATSSLPLAGGYEQFF
TRBV4-1	12	few	TRBJ2-3	NA	TGCGCCAGCAGCCCCCCCGAGGGGGGGGGAATATTT	CASSPPEGGGIF
TRBV7-8	17	NA	TRBJ2-2	TRBD2	TGTGCCAGCAGGCCGGGGCGGGGAGGGACTAACACCGGGGAGCTGTTTTTT	CASRPGRGGTNTGELFF
TRBV5-4	16	NA	TRBJ1-3	NA	TGTGCCAGCAGCATGGCGCGGCAGGGAAGTGGAAACACCATATATTTT	CASSMARQGSGNTIYF
TRBV19	16	NA	TRBJ1-1	NA	TGTGCCAGTAGGGAGAGGGCAGCCCGAAAGAACACTGAAGCTTTCTTT	CASRERAARKNTEAFF
TRBV28	13	NA	TRBJ1-4	NA	TGTGCCAGCACCCTCAGGCAGAATGAAAAACTGTTTTTT	CASTLRQNEKLFF
TRBV6-5	13	NA	TRBJ2-2	NA	TGTGCCAGCGAAAAGGGAGAGGGCGGGGAGCTGTTTTTT	CASEKGEGGELFF
TRBV6-1	15	NA	TRBJ2-1	TRBD1	TGTGCCAGCAGAGTCGACAGGGGCTTATGGAATGAGCAGTTCTTC	CASRVDRGLWNEQFF
TRBV5-1	15	NA	TRBJ2-3	TRBD2	TGCGCCAGCAGCACTACCGGGACTAGCGTGGATACGCAGTATTTT	CASSTTGTSVDTQYF
TRBV28	18	NA	TRBJ1-5	TRBD1	TGTGCCAGCAGTTCTAACTTGGGACAGGGCTGGTTCAATCAGCCCCAGCATTTT	CASSSNLGQGWFNQPQHF
TRBV15	13	NA	TRBJ1-4	NA	TGTGCCACTAGCCCGGCGGTTAATGAAAAACTGTTTTTT	CATSPAVNEKLFF
TRBV15	15	few	TRBJ2-2	TRBD2	TGTGCCACCAGCGCAGGACTAGCGTTCGGAGGGGAGCTGTTTTTT	CATSAGLAFGGELFF
TRBV11-3	16	NA	TRBJ2-1	TRBD2	TGTGCCAGCAGCCCTTTACAGCGGGAGAACGACAATGAGCAGTTCTTC	CASSPLQRENDNEQFF
TRBV19	13	NA	TRBJ1-1	NA	TGTGCCAGTAGTGCCCCGGGGGGGACTGAAGCTTTCTTT	CASSAPGGTEAFF
TRBV6-1	12	NA	TRBJ1-1	NA	TGTGCCAGCAGTGAAGTCGACAGGGAAGCTTTCTTT	CASSEVDREAFF
TRBV5-6	13	NA	TRBJ1-2	NA	TGTGCCAGCAGCTTGGGCAGTAACTATGGCTACACCTTC	CASSLGSNYGYTF
TRBV25-1	16	NA	TRBJ2-1	NA	TGTGCCAGCAGTGAATCAGGCGTTAGCTCCTACAATGAGCAGTTCTTC	CASSESGVSSYNEQFF
TRBV6-1	15	NA	TRBJ1-4	NA	TGTGCCAGCAGTGCCGGGATCCAAAAAGGTGAAAAACTGTTTTTT	CASSAGIQKGEKLFF
TRBV7-2	15	NA	TRBJ1-2	TRBD1	TGTGCCAGCAGCTTGATACAGGGGGGACCCTATGGCTACACCTTC	CASSLIQGGPYGYTF
TRBV29-1	13	NA	TRBJ1-2	TRBD1	TGCAGCGTTGCAGGGGGCGCCAGCTATGGCTACACCTTC	CSVAGGASYGYTF
TRBV5-1	16	NA	TRBJ2-3	TRBD2	TGCGCCAGCAGCCTCAAAGCGGGGGTGACCCCAGATACGCAGTATTTT	CASSLKAGVTPDTQYF
TRBV27	13	few	TRBJ2-2	NA	TGTGCCAGCATCTCGCGGGCCGCCGGGGAGCTGTTTTTT	CASISRAAGELFF
TRBV29-1	20	NA	TRBJ2-1	TRBD2	TGCAGCGTTGGGGGCAAGAGAGCTAGCGGGGGGGAAAGCTCCTACAATGAGCAGTTCTTC	CSVGGKRASGGESSYNEQFF
TRBV9	16	NA	TRBJ2-5	TRBD2	TGTGCCAGCAGCGAGACTAGCGGGGGCCATCAAGAGACCCAGTACTTC	CASSETSGGHQETQYF
TRBV10-1	14	NA	TRBJ2-3	NA	TGCGCCAGCAGTGATTCAACTGCCACAGATACGCAGTATTTT	CASSDSTATDTQYF
TRBV27	17	NA	TRBJ1-1	NA	TGTGCCAGCAGTTTTCTCCCCGGACAGTTTAGGGACACTGAAGCTTTCTTT	CASSFLPGQFRDTEAFF
TRBV7-9	16	NA	TRBJ1-2	TRBD1	TGTGCCAGCACCCCCGGACAGGGGAAAAGAGATTATGGCTACACCTTC	CASTPGQGKRDYGYTF
TRBV5-1	14	NA	TRBJ1-2	TRBD1	TGCGCCAGCAGCTCCGGGACAGGAAACTATGGCTACACCTTC	CASSSGTGNYGYTF
TRBV18	15	NA	TRBJ2-5	NA	TGTGCCAGCTCCAAGAGCGGGACACAAAGGGAGACCCAGTACTTC	CASSKSGTQRETQYF
TRBV7-3	15	NA	TRBJ2-3	TRBD2	TGTGCCAGCAGCCTGACTAGCGGTCCCACAGATACGCAGTATTTT	CASSLTSGPTDTQYF
TRBV4-1	15	few	TRBJ1-3	NA	TGCGCCAGCAGCCAAGTAGAGGGAACCGTGGACACCATATATTTT	CASSQVEGTVDTIYF
TRBV4-2	13	once	TRBJ1-1	NA	TGTGCCAGCAGTCCCGGGGGAAGCACTGAAGCTTTCTTT	CASSPGGSTEAFF
TRBV5-1	16	NA	TRBJ2-5	TRBD2	TGCGCCAGCAGCCCAGAGCGGGGGGGCCTCCAAGAGACCCAGTACTTC	CASSPERGGLQETQYF
TRBV11-2	13	NA	TRBJ1-2	TRBD1	TGTGCCAGCAGCTACGAAACAGGGGATGGCTACACCTTC	CASSYETGDGYTF
TRBV6-1	14	NA	TRBJ1-2	TRBD1	TGTGCCAGCAGTGAAGTGTTAGGGGGCGGTGGCTACACCTTC	CASSEVLGGGGYTF
TRBV7-3	13	NA	TRBJ1-2	TRBD1	TGTGCCAGCAGCTTGCAGGGGGCTCTGGGCTACACCTTC	CASSLQGALGYTF
TRBV5-6	15	NA	TRBJ1-5	TRBD1	TGTGCCAGCAGCAGGACAGGGGATAGCAATCAGCCCCAGCATTTT	CASSRTGDSNQPQHF
TRBV5-1	14	NA	TRBJ1-3	NA	TGCGCCAGCAGCCCTCAGGGATCTGGAAACACCATATATTTT	CASSPQGSGNTIYF